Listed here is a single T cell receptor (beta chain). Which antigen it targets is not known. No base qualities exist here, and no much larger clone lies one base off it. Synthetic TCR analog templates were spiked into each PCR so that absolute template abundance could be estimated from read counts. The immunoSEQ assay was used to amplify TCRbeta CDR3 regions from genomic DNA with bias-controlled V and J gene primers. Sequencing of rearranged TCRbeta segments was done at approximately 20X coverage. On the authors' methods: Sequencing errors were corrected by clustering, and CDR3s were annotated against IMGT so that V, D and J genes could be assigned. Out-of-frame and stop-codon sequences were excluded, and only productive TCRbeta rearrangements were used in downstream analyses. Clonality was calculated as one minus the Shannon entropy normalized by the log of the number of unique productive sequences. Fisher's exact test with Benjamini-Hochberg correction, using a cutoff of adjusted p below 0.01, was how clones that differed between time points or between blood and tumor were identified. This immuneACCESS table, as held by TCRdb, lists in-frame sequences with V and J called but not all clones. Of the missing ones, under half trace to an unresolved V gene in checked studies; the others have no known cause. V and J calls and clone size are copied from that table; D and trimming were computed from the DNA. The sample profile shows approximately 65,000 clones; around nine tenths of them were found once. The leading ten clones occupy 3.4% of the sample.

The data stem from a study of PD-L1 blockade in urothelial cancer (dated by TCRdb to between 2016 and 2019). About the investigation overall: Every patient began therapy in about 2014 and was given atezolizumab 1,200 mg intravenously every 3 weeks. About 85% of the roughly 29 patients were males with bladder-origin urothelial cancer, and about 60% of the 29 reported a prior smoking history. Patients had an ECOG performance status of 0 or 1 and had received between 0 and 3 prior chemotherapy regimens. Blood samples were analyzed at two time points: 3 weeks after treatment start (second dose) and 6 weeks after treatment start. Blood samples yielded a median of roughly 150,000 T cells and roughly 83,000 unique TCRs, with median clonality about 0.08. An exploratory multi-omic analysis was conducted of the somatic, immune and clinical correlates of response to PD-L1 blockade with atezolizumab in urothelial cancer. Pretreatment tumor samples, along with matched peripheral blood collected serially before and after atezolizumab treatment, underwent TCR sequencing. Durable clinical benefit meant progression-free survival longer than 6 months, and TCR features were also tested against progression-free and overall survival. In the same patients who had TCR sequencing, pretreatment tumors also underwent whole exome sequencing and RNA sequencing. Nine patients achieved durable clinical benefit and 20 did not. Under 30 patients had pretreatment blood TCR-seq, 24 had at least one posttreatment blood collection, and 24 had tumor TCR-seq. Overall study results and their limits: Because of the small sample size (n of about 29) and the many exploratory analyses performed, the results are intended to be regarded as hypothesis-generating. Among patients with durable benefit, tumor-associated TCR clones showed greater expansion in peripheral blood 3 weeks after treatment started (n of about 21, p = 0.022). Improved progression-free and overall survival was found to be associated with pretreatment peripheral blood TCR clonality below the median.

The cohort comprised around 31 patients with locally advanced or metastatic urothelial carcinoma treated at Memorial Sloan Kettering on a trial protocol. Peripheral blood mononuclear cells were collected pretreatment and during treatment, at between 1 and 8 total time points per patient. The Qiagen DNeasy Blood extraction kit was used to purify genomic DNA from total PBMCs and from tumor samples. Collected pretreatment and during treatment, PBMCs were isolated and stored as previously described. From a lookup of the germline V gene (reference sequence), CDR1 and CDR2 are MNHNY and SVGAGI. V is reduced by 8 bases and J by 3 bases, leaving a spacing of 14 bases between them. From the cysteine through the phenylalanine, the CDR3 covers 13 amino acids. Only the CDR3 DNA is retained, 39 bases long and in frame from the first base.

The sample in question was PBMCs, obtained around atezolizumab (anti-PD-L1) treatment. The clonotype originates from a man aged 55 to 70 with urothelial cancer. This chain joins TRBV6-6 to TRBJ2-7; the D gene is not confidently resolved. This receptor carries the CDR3 CASWATVGYEQYF. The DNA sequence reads TGTGCCAGCTGGGCTACCGTGGGCTACGAGCAGTACTTC.